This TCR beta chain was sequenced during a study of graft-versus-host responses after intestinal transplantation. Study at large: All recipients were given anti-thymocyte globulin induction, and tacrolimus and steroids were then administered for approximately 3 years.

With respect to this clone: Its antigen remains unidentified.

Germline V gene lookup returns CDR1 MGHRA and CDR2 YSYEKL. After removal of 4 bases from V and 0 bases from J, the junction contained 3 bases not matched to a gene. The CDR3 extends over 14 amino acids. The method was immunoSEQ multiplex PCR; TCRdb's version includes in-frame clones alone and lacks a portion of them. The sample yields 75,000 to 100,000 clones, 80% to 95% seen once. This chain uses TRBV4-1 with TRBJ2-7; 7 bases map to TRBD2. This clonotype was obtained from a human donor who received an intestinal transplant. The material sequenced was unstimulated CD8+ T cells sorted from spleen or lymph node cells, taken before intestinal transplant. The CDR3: CASSLTGGSYEQYF. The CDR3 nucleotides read TGCGCCAGCAGCCTAACGGGGGGCTCCTACGAGCAGTACTTC.